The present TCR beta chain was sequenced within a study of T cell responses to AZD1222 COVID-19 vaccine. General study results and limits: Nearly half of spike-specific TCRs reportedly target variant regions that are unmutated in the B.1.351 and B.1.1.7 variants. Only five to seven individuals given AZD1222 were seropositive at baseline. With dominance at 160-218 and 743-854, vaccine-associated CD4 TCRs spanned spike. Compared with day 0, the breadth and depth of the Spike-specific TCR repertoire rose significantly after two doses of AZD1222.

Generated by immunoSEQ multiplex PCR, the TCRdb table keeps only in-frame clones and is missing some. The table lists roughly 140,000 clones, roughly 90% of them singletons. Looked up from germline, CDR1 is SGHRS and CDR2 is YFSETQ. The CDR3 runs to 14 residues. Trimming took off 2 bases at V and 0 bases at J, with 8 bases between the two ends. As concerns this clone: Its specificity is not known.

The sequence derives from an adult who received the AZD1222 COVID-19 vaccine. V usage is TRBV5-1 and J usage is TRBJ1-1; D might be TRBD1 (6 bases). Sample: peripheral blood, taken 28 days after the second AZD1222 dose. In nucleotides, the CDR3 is TGCGCCAGCAGCTTTCAGGGGCTGAACACTGAAGCTTTCTTT. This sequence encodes CASSFQGLNTEAFF.